This TCR beta chain originates from a study of blood T cell repertoires in COVID-19. Across the whole study: Italy, Spain and the United States were the sources of the convalescent and acute COVID-19 samples.

The authors' processing: From reference gene primer amplification, estimates of nucleated cell counts were derived. Data came from immunoSEQ multiplex PCR; TCRdb stores just in-frame clones and leaves some out. V, J and clone size were drawn from that table, and D and trimming were deduced from the DNA. The table includes roughly 670,000 clones, about 87% detected once. The CDR3 is 12 amino acids. The V and J ends lost 2 bases and 4 bases respectively, with 5 bases between them. Per the germline V gene, CDR1 is SGHTA and CDR2 is FQGNSA. As for this clone: Within the sample, other DNA sequences also encode this same CDR3.

The sample comprised peripheral blood. This TCR was sampled from a woman younger than 30 with acute or convalescent COVID-19. The rearrangement uses TRBV7-2 and TRBJ1-2; no definite D call. CDR3 region: CASSLLTYGYTF. CDR3 DNA: TGTGCCAGCAGCTTACTAACCTATGGCTACACCTTC.